The next 19 T cell receptor beta chains were all read from a single sample in a study of cytomegalovirus exposure and HLA in healthy donors. Researchers ran the PCR with 60 Vbeta and 13 Jbeta primers. Some clones are missing from TCRdb's copy, which holds only in-frame ones; the method was immunoSEQ multiplex PCR. The sample contains fewer than 95,000 clones, approximately 57% of which appear only once. The sequencing input was PBMCs. These receptors were collected from a woman under 40 in good health and CMV-seronegative.

The J gene is TRBJ2-1, the V gene TRBV7-9; 8 nucleotides align to TRBD1. The CDR3 has 16 residues. Germline-derived CDR1 and CDR2 are SEHNR and FQNEAQ (reference sequence). The V and J ends lost 5 bases and 4 bases, in that order; junction bases with no gene match: 10. The CDR3 sequence: CASSHRGTYPYNEQFF. CDR3 nucleotide sequence: TGTGCCAGCAGCCACAGGGGGACCTACCCTTACAATGAGCAGTTCTTC.

V is TRBV6-1 and J is TRBJ2-5; D not resolved. The tail of the sequence fits TRBJ2-7 better, so the J call may be wrong. The CDR3 extends over 12 amino acids. Germline V gene lookup returns CDR1 MNHNS and CDR2 SASEGT. CDR3 region: CASRSSFAEQYF. CDR3 nucleotide sequence: TGTGCCAGCAGATCGTCCTTCGCCGAGCAGTACTTC.

V and J are TRBV29-1 and TRBJ2-7; D might be TRBD2 (5 bases). The CDR3 runs to 14 residues. Trimming shortened V by 1 base and J by 3 bases, and 13 bases separated the two germline ends. The germline CDR1 and CDR2 sequences are SQVTM and ANQGSEA. CDR3 in amino acids: CSVEGAVEGYEQYF. CDR3 coding DNA: TGCAGCGTTGAAGGCGCAGTTGAGGGCTACGAGCAGTACTTC.

V usage is TRBV18 and J usage is TRBJ1-5; TRBD1 might be the D (5 bases). The germline V and J ends were trimmed by 0 bases and 4 bases, with 13 bases remaining between them. Per germline, CDR1 KGHSH and CDR2 LQKENI. CDR3 size: 16 residues. CDR3 in amino acids: CASSPPSGLGNQPQHF. The CDR3 DNA sequence: TGTGCCAGCTCACCACCGTCGGGACTGGGAAATCAGCCCCAGCATTTT.

The chain recombines TRBV7-8 with TRBJ1-1; D is unresolved. The CDR3 is made up of 13 amino acids. V lost 5 bases and J 1 base, leaving 8 bases between the germline ends. Germline loops: CDR1 SGHVS, CDR2 FQNEAQ. In DNA form, the CDR3 reads TGTGCCAGCAGCCTCCCGGGGAACACTGAAGCTTTCTTT. It is translated as CASSLPGNTEAFF.

This clone was detected a few times. The chain is built from TRBV2 and TRBJ1-5; D uncertain. V lost 6 bases and J 0 bases, leaving 9 bases between the germline ends. This CDR3 region has 14 residues. Germline CDR1 is SNHLY and CDR2 is FYNNEI. As DNA, the CDR3 is TGTGCCAGCAGGGGAGGGCATAGCAATCAGCCCCAGCATTTT. Amino acid sequence: CASRGGHSNQPQHF.

This clone was observed a handful of times. This chain links TRBV28 with TRBJ1-2, with 9 bases matching TRBD1. Trimming removed 2 bases from V and 2 bases from J; junction bases left unmatched: 3. The CDR3 runs 15 residues. The germline gives CDR1 MDHEN, CDR2 SYDVKM. The CDR3 DNA reads as TGTGCCAGCAGTTTAGGGGACAGGGACAACTATGGCTACACCTTC. Translated, it gives CASSLGDRDNYGYTF.

J is TRBJ1-2 and V is TRBV11-1; possible D gene TRBD1, 5 bases. The V and J ends lost 5 bases and 1 base respectively, with 8 bases between them. Germline V lookup: CDR1 SGHAT, CDR2 FQDESV (reference sequence). CDR3 length: 13 residues. The CDR3 DNA follows: TGTGCCAGCAGCGCCAGGGATAACTATGGCTACACCTTC. It encodes CASSARDNYGYTF.

DNA of the CDR3: TGCAGCGTTGAGGCAACAGTGAACACTGAAGCTTTCTTT. It translates to CSVEATVNTEAFF. The chain employs TRBV29-1 and TRBJ1-1, with unresolved D. In germline, CDR1 is SQVTM, CDR2 ANQGSEA. The CDR3 consists of 13 residues. Deletions cut 3 bases from V and 0 bases from J, with 8 bases between.

The V and J genes are TRBV5-1 and TRBJ2-5; 7 bases map to TRBD1. CDR1 SGHRS and CDR2 YFSETQ come from the germline V gene. The CDR3 covers 13 residues. V shed 3 bases, J shed 5 bases, and the junction held 4 bases outside the gene matches. As DNA, the CDR3 is TGCGCCAGCAGCTACAGGGGACCGGAGACCCAGTACTTC. Its translation is CASSYRGPETQYF. The full variable domain, its missing parts supplied by reference TRBV5-1 and TRBJ2-5, is KAGVTQTPRYLIKTRGQQVTLSCSPISGHRSVSWYQQTPGQGLQFLFEYFSETQRNKGNFPGRFSGRQFSNSRSEMNVSTLELGDSALYLCASSYRGPETQYFGPGTRLLVL.

This chain connects TRBV6-5 to TRBJ1-2; 9 bases agree with TRBD1. Trimming took 8 bases from V and 2 from J; bases not matched to a gene: 3. This CDR3 comprises 13 residues. Germline CDR1 and CDR2: MNHEY and SVGAGI. The CDR3 sequence: CASAGTGNYGYTF. In nucleotides, the CDR3 is TGTGCCAGCGCCGGGACAGGGAACTATGGCTACACCTTC.

This clone was observed a few times. The rearrangement uses TRBV30 and TRBJ1-1; D unclear. The V end was cut by 2 bases, the J end by 8 bases, with 15 bases between. Germline CDR1 is GTSNPN and CDR2 is SVGIG (reference sequence). The CDR3 has 13 amino acids. The CDR3 here is CAWSSRRAAEAFF. The DNA of the CDR3 is TGTGCCTGGAGTTCTAGGCGGGCAGCCGAAGCTTTCTTT. Using reference TRBV30 and TRBJ1-1 for the parts outside the CDR3, the full variable domain is SQTIHQWPATLVQPVGSPLSLECTVEGTSNPNLYWYRQAAGRGLQLLFYSVGIGQISSEVPQNLSASRPQDRQFILSSKKLLLSDSGFYLCAWSSRRAAEAFFGQGTRLTVV.

The J gene is TRBJ1-2, the V gene TRBV25-1; D remains ambiguous. Trimming removed 3 bases from V and 3 bases from J, with 8 bases in between. The germline CDR1 and CDR2 sequences are MGHDK and SYGVNS. The CDR3 covers 13 residues. This chain's CDR3 is CASSDSGYYGYTF. The CDR3 region has the DNA TGTGCCAGCAGTGACTCAGGCTACTATGGCTACACCTTC.

For the CDR3, the DNA is TGTGCCAGCAGCCCTGTGGGGGGAGGGTTCCAAGAGACCCAGTACTTC. This sequence encodes CASSPVGGGFQETQYF. The rearrangement uses TRBV7-2 and TRBJ2-5; 7 bases are shared with TRBD2. J gave up 1 base and V 5 bases, and 10 bases lay outside the gene matches. The CDR3 is 16 residues long. Looked up from germline, CDR1 is SGHTA and CDR2 is FQGNSA.

This clone was observed a handful of times. The chain carries TRBV7-2 and TRBJ2-5, with 12 bases fitting TRBD2. The length of the CDR3 is 16 residues. V was clipped by 5 bases and J by 4 bases; unmatched bases: 8. Germline V gene sequence: CDR1 SGHTA, CDR2 FQGNSA. The CDR3 DNA sequence: TGTGCCAGCAGCCTCTTAGGACTAGCGGGAAGAGAGACCCAGTACTTC. Protein sequence: CASSLLGLAGRETQYF.

The V call is TRBV7-9, the J call TRBJ2-7, with D maybe TRBD2 (5 bases). The germline CDR1 and CDR2 sequences are SEHNR and FQNEAQ (reference sequence). Deletions cut 5 bases from V and 0 bases from J, with 11 bases between. The CDR3 has 14 amino acids. The CDR3 sequence: CASSASGSSYEQYF. The CDR3 nucleotides read TGTGCCAGCAGCGCGAGCGGTAGCTCCTACGAGCAGTACTTC.

The rearrangement uses TRBV15 and TRBJ2-5; a possible D gene is TRBD2 (6 bases). The CDR3 runs 15 residues. The V end was cut by 0 bases, the J end by 3 bases, with 11 bases between. Germline lookup yields CDR1 LNHNV and CDR2 YYDKDF (reference sequence). In DNA form, the CDR3 reads TGTGCCACCAGCAGAGATAGGAGGGCGAAAGAGACCCAGTACTTC. Its protein is CATSRDRRAKETQYF.

The chain carries TRBV28 and TRBJ2-1; 8 positions match TRBD2. Germline V gene data show CDR1 as MDHEN and CDR2 as SYDVKM. V lost 2 bases, J lost 4 bases, and 10 bases stayed unmatched. This CDR3 contains 17 residues. The CDR3 nucleotides are TGTGCCAGCAGTTTAGCGATCGGGACTAGAATATACAATGAGCAGTTCTTC. It codes for CASSLAIGTRIYNEQFF. The variable domain in full, completed from reference TRBV28 and TRBJ2-1, reads DVKVTQSSRYLVKRTGEKVFLECVQDMDHENMFWYRQDPGLGLRLIYFSYDVKMKEKGDIPEGYSVSREKKERFSLILESASTNQTSMYLCASSLAIGTRIYNEQFFGPGTRLTVL.

The chain couples TRBV27 to TRBJ1-2; D ambiguous. The CDR3 is 13 residues long. The V end was cut by 2 bases, the J end by 4 bases, with 8 bases between. Germline loops: CDR1 MNHEY, CDR2 SMNVEV (reference sequence). CDR3 coding DNA: TGTGCCAGCAGTTTAGACGGGAGCTATGGCTACACCTTC. Protein product: CASSLDGSYGYTF.